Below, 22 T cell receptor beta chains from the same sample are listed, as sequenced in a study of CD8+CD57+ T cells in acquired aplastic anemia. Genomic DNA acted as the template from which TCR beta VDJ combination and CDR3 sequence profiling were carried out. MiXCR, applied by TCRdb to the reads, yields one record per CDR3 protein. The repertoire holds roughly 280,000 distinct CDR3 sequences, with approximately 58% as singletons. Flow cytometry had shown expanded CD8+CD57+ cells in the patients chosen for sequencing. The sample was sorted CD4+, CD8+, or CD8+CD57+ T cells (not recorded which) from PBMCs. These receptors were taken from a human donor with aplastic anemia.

In DNA, the CDR3 is TGCAGCGCCACGAGCTCTGGAAACACCATATATTTT. Its protein product is CSATSSGNTIYF. This chain connects TRBV29-1 to TRBJ1-3, with D unclear. The ends were cut back, 7 bases at V and 0 bases at J, with 7 bases in the middle. The length of the CDR3 is 12 residues. Germline CDR1 SQVTM, CDR2 ANQGSEA.

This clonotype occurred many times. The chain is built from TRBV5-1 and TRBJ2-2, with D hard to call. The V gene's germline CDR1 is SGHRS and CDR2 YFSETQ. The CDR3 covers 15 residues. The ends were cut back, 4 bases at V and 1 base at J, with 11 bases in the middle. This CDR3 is CASSPVVGNTGELFF. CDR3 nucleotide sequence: TGCGCCAGCAGCCCGGTGGTAGGGAACACCGGGGAGCTGTTTTTT.

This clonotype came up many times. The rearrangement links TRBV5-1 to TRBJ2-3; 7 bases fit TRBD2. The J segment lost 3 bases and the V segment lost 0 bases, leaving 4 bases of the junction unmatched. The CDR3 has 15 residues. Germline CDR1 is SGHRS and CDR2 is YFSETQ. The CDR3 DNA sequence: TGCGCCAGCAGCTTGGATGGCGGGGGAACAGATACGCAGTATTTT. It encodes CASSLDGGGTDTQYF.

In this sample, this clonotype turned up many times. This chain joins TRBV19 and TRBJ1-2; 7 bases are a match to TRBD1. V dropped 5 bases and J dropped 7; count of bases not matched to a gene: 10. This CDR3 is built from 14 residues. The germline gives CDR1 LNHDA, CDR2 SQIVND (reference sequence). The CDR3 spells CASSAKQGVGGYTF. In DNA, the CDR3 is TGTGCCAGTAGTGCAAAGCAGGGGGTCGGTGGCTACACCTTC.

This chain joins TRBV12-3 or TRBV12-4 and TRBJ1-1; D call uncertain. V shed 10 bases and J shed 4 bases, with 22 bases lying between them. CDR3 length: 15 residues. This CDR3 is CATALRGSLITEAFF. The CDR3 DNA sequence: TGTGCCACCGCCCTCCGAGGGAGTCTTATCACTGAAGCTTTCTTT.

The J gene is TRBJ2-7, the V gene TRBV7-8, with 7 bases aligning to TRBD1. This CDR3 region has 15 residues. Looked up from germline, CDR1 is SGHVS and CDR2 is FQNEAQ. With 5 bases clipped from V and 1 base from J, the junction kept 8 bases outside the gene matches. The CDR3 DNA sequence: TGTGCCAGCAGCCGAGGTCTGGACAGGTCCTACGAGCAGTACTTC. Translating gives CASSRGLDRSYEQYF.

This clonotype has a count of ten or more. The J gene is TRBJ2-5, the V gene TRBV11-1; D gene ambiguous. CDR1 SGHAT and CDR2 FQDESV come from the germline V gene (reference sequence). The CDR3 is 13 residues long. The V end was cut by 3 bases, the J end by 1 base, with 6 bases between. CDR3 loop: CASSFWGQETQYF. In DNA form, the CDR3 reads TGTGCCAGCAGCTTTTGGGGCCAAGAGACCCAGTACTTC.

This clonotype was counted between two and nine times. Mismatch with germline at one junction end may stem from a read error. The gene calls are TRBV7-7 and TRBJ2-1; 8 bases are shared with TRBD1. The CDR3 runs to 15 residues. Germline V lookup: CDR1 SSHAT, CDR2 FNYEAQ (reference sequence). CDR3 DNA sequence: TGTGCTAGCAGCTTAGAGCGGACAGGGATAAATGAGCAGTTCTTC. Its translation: CASSLERTGINEQFF.

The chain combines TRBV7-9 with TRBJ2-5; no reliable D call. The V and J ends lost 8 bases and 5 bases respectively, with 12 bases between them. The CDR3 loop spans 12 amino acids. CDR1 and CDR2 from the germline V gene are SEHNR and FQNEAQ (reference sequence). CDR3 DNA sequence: TGTGCCAGCGGCGCGCCCGGTGAGACCCAGTACTTC. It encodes CASGAPGETQYF. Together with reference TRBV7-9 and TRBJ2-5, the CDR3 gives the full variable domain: DTGVSQNPRHKITKRGQNVTFRCDPISEHNRLYWYRQTLGQGPEFLTYFQNEAQLEKSRLLSDRFSAERPKGSFSTLEIQRTEQGDSAMYLCASGAPGETQYFGPGTRLLVL.

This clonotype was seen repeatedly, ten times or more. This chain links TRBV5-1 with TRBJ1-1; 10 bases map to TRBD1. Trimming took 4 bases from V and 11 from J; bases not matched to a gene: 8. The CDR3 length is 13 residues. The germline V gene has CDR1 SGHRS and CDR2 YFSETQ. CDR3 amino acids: CASSIDRGRQAFF. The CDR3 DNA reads TGCGCCAGCAGCATTGACAGGGGGCGCCAGGCTTTCTTT.

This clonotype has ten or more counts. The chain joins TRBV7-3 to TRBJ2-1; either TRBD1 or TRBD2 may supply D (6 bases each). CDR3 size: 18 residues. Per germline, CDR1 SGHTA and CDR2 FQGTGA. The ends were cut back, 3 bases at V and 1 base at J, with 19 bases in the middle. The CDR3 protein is CASSLGAGSFSSYNEQFF. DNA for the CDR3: TGTGCCAGCAGCTTGGGGGCGGGAAGCTTTAGTTCCTACAATGAGCAGTTCTTC.

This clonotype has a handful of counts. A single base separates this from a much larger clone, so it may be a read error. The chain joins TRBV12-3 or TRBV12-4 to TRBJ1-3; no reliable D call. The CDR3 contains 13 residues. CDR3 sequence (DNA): TGTGCCTGCAGTCAAGACTTGGGAAACACCATATATTTT. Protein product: CACSQDLGNTIYF.

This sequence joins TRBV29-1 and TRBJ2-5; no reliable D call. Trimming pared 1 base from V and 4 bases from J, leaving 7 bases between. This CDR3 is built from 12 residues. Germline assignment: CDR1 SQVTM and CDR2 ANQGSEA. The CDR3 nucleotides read TGCAGCGTTGAAGGGTGGGGAGAGACCCAGTACTTC. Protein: CSVEGWGETQYF. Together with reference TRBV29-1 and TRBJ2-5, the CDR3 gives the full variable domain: SAVISQKPSRDICQRGTSLTIQCQVDSQVTMMFWYRQQPGQSLTLIATANQGSEATYESGFVIDKFPISRPNLTFSTLTVSNMSPEDSSIYLCSVEGWGETQYFGPGTRLLVL.

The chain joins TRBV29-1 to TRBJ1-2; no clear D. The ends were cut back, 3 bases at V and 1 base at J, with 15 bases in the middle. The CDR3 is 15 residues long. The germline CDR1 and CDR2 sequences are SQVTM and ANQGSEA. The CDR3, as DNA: TGCAGCGTTGATGCTGGAGTAAAAGATAACTATGGCTACACCTTC. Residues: CSVDAGVKDNYGYTF.

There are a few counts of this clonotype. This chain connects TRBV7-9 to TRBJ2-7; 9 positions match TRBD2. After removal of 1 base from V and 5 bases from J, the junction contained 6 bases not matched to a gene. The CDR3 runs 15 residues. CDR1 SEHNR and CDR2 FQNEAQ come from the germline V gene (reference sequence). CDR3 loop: CASSLGAGGPHEQYF. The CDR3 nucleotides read TGTGCCAGCAGCTTAGGTGCGGGGGGGCCCCACGAGCAGTACTTC. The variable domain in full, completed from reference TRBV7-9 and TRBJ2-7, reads DTGVSQNPRHKITKRGQNVTFRCDPISEHNRLYWYRQTLGQGPEFLTYFQNEAQLEKSRLLSDRFSAERPKGSFSTLEIQRTEQGDSAMYLCASSLGAGGPHEQYFGPGTRLTVT.

The CDR3, as DNA: TGTGCCAGCAGAAAGGCGGGGGGCTACGAGCAGTACTTC. Translating gives CASRKAGGYEQYF. The chain combines TRBV6-1 with TRBJ2-7; 8 nucleotides align to TRBD2. The CDR3 length is 13 residues. J gave up 3 bases and V 6 bases, and 4 bases lay outside the gene matches. Looked up from germline, CDR1 is MNHNS and CDR2 is SASEGT.

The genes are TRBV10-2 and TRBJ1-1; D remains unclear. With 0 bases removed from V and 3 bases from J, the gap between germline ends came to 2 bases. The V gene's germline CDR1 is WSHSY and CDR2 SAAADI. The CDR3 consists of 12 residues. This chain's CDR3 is CASSESYTEAFF. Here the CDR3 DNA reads TGCGCCAGCAGTGAGTCGTACACTGAAGCTTTCTTT.

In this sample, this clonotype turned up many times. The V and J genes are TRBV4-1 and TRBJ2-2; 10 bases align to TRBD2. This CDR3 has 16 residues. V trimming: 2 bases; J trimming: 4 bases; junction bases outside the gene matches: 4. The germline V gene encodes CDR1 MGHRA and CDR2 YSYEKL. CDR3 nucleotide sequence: TGCGCCAGCAGCCAAAATAGCGGGAGGAGCACCGGGGAGCTGTTTTTT. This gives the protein CASSQNSGRSTGELFF.

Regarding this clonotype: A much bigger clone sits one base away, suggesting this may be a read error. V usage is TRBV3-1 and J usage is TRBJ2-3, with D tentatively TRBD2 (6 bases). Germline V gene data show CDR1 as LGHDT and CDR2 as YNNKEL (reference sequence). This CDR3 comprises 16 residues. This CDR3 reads CASSQDQRERLDTQCF. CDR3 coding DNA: TGTGCCAGCAGCCAAGATCAACGGGAGAGGTTAGATACGCAGTGTTTT.

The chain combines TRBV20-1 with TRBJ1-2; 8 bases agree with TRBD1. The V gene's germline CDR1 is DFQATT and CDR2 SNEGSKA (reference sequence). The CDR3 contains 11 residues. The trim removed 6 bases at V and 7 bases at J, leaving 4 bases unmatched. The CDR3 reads CSAAQGGGYTF. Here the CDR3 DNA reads TGCAGTGCAGCACAGGGGGGTGGCTACACCTTC.

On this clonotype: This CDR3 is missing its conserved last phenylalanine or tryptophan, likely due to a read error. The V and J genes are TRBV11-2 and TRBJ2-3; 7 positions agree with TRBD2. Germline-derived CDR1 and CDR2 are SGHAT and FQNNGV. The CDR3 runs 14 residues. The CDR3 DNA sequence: TGTGCCAGCAGCTGGCGACTAGCCACGGATATGCAGTATTGT. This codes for CASSWRLATDMQYC.

The DNA of the CDR3 is TGTGCCAGCAGCTCGGTGGGACACTCTCAAGAGACCCAGTACTTC. It encodes CASSSVGHSQETQYF. This chain links TRBV7-7 with TRBJ2-5; weak D call: TRBD1 (6 bases). The length of the CDR3 is 15 residues. The germline V gene has CDR1 SSHAT and CDR2 FNYEAQ (reference sequence). V was pared by 4 bases and J by 2 bases, with 14 bases between.